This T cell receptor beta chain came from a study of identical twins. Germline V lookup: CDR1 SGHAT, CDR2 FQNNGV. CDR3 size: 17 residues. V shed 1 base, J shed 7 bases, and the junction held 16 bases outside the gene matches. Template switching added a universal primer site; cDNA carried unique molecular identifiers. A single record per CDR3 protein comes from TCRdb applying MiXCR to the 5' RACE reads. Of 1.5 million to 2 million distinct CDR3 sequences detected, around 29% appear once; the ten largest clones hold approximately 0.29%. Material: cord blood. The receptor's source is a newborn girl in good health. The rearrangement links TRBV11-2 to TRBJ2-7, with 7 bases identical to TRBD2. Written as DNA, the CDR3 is TGTGCCAGCAGCTTAGTGGGGGACTACTCGACATACAATGAGCAGTACTTC. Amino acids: CASSLVGDYSTYNEQYF.